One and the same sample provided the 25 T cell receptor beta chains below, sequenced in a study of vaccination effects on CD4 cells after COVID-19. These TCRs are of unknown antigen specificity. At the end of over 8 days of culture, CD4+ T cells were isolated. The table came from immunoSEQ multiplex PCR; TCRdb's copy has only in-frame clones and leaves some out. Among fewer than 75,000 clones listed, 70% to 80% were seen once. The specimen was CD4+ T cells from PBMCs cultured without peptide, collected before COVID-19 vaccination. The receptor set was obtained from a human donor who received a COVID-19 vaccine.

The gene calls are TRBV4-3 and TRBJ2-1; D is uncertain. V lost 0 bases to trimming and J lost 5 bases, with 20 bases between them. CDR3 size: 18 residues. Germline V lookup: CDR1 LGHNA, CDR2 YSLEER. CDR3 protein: CASSQDGRPFGFDNEQFF. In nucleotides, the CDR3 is TGCGCCAGCAGCCAAGACGGCCGGCCTTTTGGCTTCGACAATGAGCAGTTCTTC.

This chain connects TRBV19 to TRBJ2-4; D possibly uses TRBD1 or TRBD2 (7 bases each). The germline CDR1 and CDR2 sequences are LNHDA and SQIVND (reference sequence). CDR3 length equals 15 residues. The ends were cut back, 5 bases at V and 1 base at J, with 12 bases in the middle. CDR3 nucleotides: TGTGCCAGTAGTGCAGGGGGGGTGGCCAAAAACATTCAGTACTTC. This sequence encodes CASSAGGVAKNIQYF.

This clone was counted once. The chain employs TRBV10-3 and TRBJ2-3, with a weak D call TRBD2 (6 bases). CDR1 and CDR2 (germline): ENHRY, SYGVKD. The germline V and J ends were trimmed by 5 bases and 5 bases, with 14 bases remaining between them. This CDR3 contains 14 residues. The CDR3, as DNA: TGTGCCATCAGTCGGACGGGGGTGGAAGATACGCAGTATTTT. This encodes CAISRTGVEDTQYF.

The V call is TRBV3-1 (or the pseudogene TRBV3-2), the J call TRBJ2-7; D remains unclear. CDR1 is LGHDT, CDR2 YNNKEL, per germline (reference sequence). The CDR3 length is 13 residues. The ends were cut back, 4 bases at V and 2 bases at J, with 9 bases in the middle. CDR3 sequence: CASSRHGAYEQYV. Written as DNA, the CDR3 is TGTGCCAGCAGCCGACATGGCGCCTACGAGCAGTACGTC.

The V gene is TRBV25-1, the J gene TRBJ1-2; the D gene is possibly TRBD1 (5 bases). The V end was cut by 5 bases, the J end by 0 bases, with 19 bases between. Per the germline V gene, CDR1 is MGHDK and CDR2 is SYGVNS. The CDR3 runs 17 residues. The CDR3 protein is CASSPEGSRWANYGYTF. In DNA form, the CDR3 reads TGTGCCAGCAGTCCGGAGGGGTCCAGATGGGCTAACTATGGCTACACCTTC.

The CDR3 reads CASSDLRDIPETQYF. Here the CDR3 DNA reads TGCGCCAGCAGCGACCTGCGGGACATCCCAGAGACCCAGTACTTC. The chain recombines TRBV5-1 with TRBJ2-5, with D perhaps assigned TRBD1 or TRBD2 (6 bases each). CDR1 and CDR2 (germline): SGHRS, YFSETQ. V lost 4 bases and J lost 4, with 17 bases in between. The CDR3 has 15 residues.

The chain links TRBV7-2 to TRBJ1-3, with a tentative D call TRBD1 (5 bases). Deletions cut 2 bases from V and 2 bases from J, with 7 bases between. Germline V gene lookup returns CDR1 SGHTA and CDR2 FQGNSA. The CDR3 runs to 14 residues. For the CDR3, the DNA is TGTGCCAGCAGCTTACAGGGTCCTGGAAACACCATATATTTT. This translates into CASSLQGPGNTIYF.

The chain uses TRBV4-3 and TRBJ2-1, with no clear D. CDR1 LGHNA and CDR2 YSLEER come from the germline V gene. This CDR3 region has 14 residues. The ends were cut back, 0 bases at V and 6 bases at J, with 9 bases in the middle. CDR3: CASSQDPQVNEQFF. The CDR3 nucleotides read TGCGCCAGCAGCCAAGATCCCCAAGTCAATGAGCAGTTCTTC.

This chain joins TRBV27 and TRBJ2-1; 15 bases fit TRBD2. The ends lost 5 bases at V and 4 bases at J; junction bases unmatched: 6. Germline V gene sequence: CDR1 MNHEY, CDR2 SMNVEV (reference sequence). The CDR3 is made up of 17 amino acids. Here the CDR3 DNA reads TGTGCCAGCAGTCGGACTAGCGGGGGGGCCTCGTACAATGAGCAGTTCTTC. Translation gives CASSRTSGGASYNEQFF.

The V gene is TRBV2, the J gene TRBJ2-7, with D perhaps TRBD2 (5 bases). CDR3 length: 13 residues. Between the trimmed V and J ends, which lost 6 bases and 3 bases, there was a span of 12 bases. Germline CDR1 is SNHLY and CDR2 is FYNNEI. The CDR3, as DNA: TGTGCCAGCAGGGCGGACTGGTTCTACGAGCAGTACGTC. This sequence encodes CASRADWFYEQYV.

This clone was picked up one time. The CDR3 spells CASSEVGVGNQPQHF. DNA for the CDR3: TGTGCCAGCAGTGAAGTGGGAGTGGGCAATCAGCCCCAGCATTTT. V usage is TRBV6-1 and J usage is TRBJ1-5; D gene ambiguous. The CDR3 length is 15 residues. Looked up from germline, CDR1 is MNHNS and CDR2 is SASEGT. Trimming stripped 1 base from V and 2 bases from J, with 9 bases between.

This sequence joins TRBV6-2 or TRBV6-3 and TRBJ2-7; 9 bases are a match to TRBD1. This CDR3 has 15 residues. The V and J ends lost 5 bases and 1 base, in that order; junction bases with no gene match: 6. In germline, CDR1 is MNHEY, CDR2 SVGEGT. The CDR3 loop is CASSASGTGSYEQYV. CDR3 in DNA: TGTGCCAGCAGTGCGTCCGGGACAGGGTCCTACGAGCAGTACGTC.

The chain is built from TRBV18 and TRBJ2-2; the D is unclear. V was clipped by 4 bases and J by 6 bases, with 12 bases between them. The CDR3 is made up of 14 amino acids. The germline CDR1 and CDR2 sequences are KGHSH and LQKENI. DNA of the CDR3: TGTGCCAGCTCACGAGGCCTGGTCCCCGGGGAGCTGTTTTTT. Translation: CASSRGLVPGELFF.

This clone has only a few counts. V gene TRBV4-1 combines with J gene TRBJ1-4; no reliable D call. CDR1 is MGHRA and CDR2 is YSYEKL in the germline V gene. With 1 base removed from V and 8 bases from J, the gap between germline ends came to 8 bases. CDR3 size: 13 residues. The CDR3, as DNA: TGCGCCAGCAGCCAAGTTCCGGGGGAAAAACTGTTTTTT. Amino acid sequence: CASSQVPGEKLFF.

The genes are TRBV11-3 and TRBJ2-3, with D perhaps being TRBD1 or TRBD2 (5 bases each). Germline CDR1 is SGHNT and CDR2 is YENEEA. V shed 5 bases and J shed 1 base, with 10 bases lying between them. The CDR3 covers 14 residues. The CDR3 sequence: CASSPGTRTDTQYF. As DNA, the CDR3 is TGTGCCAGCAGCCCGGGGACCCGCACAGATACGCAGTATTTT.

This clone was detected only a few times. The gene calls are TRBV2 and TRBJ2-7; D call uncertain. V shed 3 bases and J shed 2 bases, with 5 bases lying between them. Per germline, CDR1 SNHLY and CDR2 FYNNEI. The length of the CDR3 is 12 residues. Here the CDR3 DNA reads TGTGCCAGCAGTGATATGACCTACGAGCAGTACGTC. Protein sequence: CASSDMTYEQYV.

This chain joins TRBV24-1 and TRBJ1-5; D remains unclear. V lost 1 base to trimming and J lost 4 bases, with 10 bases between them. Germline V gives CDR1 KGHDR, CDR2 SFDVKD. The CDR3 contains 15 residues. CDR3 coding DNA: TGTGCCACCAGTGATTTCAGGAGTAGGAATCAGCCCCAGCATTTT. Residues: CATSDFRSRNQPQHF.

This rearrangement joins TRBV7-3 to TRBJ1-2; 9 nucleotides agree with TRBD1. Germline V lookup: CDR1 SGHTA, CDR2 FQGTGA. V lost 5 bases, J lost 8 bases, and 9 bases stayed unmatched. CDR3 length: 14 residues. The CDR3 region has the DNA TGTGCCAGCAGCCCTGCCGGGACAGGGAAGGGCTACACCTTC. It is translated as CASSPAGTGKGYTF. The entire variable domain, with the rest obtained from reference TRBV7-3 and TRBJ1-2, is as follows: GAGVSQTPSNKVTEKGKYVELRCDPISGHTALYWYRQSLGQGPEFLIYFQGTGAADDSGLPNDRFFAVRPEGSVSTLKIQRTERGDSAVYLCASSPAGTGKGYTFGSGTRLTVV.

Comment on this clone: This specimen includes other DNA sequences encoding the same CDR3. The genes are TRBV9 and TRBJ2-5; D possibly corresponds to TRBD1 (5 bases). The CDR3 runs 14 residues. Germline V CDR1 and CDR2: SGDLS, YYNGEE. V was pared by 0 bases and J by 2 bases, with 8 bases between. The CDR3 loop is CASSVDPGQETQYF. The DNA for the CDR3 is TGTGCCAGCAGCGTAGACCCAGGGCAAGAGACCCAGTACTTC.

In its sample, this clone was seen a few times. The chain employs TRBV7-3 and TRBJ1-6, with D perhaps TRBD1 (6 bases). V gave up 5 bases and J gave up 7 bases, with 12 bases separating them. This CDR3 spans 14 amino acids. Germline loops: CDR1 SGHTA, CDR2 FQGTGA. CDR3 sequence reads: CASSAGTLNSPLHF. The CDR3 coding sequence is TGTGCCAGCAGCGCCGGGACACTAAATTCACCCCTCCACTTT.

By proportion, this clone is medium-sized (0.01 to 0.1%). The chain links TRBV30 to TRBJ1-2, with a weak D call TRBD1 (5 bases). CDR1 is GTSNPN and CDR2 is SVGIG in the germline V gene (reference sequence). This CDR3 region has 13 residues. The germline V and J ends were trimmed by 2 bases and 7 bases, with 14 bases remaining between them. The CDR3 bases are TGTGCCTGGAGTTTCGAGACGGGGGGTGGCTACACCTTC. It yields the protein CAWSFETGGGYTF.

CDR3 residues: CASSGGQGLKETQYF. The CDR3, as DNA: TGTGCCAGCAGTGGGGGACAGGGGTTAAAAGAGACCCAGTACTTC. V gene TRBV6-6 combines with J gene TRBJ2-5; 10 bases match TRBD1. The germline V gene encodes CDR1 MNHNY and CDR2 SVGAGI (reference sequence). The CDR3 length is 15 residues. With 5 bases clipped from V and 3 bases from J, the junction kept 6 bases outside the gene matches.

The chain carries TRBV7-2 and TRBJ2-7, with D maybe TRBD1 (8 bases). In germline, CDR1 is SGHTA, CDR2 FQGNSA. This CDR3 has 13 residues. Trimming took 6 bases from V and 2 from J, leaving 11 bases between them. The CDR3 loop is CASRTGGAYEQYV. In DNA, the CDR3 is TGTGCCAGCAGAACAGGGGGGGCCTACGAGCAGTACGTC.

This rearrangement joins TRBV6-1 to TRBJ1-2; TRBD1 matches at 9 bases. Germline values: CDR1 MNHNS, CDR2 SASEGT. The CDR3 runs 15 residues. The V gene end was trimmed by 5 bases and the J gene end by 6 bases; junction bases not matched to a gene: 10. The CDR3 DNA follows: TGTGCCAGCAGTTTTGGAACCGGGACAGGGAATGGCTACACCTTC. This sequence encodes CASSFGTGTGNGYTF.

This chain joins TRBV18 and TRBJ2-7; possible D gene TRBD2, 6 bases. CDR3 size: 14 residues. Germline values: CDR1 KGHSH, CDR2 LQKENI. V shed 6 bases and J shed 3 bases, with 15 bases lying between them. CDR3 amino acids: CASSSTGALYEQYV. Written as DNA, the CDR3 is TGTGCCAGCTCTTCTACGGGAGCCCTCTACGAGCAGTACGTC.